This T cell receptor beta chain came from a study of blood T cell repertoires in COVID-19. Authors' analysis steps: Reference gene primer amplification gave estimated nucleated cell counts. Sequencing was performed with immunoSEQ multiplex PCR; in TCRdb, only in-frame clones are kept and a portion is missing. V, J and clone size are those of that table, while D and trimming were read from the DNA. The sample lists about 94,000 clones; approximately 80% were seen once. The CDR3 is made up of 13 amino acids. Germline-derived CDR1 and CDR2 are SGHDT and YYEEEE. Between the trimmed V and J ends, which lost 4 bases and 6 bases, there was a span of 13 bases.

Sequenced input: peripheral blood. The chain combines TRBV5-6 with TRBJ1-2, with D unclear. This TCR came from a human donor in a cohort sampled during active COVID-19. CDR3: CASSLWPRNGYTF. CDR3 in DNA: TGTGCCAGCAGCCTTTGGCCGAGGAATGGCTACACCTTC. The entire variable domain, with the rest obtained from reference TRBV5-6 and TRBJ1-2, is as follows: DAGVTQSPTHLIKTRGQQVTLRCSPKSGHDTVSWYQQALGQGPQFIFQYYEEEERQRGNFPDRFSGHQFPNYSSELNVNALLLGDSALYLCASSLWPRNGYTFGSGTRLTVV.